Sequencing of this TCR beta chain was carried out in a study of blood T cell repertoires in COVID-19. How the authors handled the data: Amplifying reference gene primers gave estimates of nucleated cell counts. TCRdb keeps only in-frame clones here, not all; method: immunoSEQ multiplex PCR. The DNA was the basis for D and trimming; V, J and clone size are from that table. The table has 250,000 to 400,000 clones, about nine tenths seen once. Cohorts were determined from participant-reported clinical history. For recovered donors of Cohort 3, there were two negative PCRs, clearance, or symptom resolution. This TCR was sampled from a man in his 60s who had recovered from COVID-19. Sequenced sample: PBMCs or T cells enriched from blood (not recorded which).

In DNA, the CDR3 is TGTGCCAGCAGCTTAAATTTGGACAGGGGGAAGATTTCGGACACTGAAGCTTTCTTT. This gives the protein CASSLNLDRGKISDTEAFF. The chain employs TRBV11-3 and TRBJ1-1; TRBD1 agrees at 10 bases. Germline CDR1 reads SGHNT; CDR2 reads YENEEA. The V segment lost 2 bases and the J segment 3 bases; nucleotides outside the gene matches: 15. The CDR3 extends over 19 amino acids.